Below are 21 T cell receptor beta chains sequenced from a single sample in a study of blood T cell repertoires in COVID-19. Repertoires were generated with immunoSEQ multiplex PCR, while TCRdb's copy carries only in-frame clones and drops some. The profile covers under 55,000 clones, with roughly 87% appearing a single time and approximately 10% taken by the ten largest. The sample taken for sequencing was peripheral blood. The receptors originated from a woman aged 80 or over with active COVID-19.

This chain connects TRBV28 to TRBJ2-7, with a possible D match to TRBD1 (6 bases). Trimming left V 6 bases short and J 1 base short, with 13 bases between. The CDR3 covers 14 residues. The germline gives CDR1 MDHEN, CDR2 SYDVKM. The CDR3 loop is CASRSTGKSYEQYF. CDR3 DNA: TGTGCCAGCAGGTCGACAGGTAAATCCTACGAGCAGTACTTC.

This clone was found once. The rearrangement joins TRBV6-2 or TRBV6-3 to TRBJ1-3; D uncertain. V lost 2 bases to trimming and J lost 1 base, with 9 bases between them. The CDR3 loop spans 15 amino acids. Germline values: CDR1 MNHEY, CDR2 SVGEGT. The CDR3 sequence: CASSYTEISGNTIYF. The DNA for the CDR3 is TGTGCCAGCAGTTACACGGAGATTTCTGGAAACACCATATATTTT.

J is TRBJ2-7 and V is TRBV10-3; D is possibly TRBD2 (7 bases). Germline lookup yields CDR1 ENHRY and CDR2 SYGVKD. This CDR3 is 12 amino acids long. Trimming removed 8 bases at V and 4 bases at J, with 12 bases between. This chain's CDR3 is CAIGRGGYEQYF. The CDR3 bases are TGTGCCATCGGGAGGGGGGGGTACGAGCAGTACTTC.

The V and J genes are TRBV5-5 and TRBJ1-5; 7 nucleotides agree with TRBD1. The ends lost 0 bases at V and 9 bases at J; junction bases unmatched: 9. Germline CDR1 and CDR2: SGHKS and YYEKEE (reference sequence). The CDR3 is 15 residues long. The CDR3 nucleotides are TGTGCCAGCAGCTTGGATCCGGGACACAGGGGGCCCCAGCATTTT. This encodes CASSLDPGHRGPQHF.

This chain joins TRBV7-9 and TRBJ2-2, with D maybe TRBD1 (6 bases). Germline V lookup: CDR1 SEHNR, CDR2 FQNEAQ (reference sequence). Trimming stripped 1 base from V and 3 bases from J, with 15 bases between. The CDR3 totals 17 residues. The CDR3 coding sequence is TGTGCCAGCAGCTTAGTGCGCTGGGACACCTACACCGGGGAGCTGTTTTTT. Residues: CASSLVRWDTYTGELFF.

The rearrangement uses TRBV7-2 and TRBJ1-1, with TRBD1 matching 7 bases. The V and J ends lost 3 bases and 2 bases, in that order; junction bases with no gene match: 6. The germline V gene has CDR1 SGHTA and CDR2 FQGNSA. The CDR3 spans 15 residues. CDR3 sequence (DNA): TGTGCCAGCAGCTTGGGACAGACTGCCAACACTGAAGCTTTCTTT. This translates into CASSLGQTANTEAFF.

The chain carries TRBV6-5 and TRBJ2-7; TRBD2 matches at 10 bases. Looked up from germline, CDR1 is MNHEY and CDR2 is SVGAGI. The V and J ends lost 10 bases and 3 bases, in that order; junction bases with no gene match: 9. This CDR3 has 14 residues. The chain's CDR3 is CATTTSGVLYEQYF. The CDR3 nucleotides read TGTGCCACCACCACTAGCGGGGTTCTCTACGAGCAGTACTTC.

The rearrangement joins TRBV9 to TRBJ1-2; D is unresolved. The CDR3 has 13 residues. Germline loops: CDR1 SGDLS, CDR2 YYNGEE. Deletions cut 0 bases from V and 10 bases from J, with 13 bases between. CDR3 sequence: CASSVGLEGSYTF. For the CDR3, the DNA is TGTGCCAGCAGCGTAGGCCTCGAGGGTTCCTACACCTTC.

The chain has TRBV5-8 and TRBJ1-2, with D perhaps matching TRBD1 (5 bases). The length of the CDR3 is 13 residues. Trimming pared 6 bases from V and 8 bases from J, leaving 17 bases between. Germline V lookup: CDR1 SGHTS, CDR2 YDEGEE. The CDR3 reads CASNPTVRSGYTF. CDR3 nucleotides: TGTGCCAGCAACCCGACAGTCCGATCGGGCTACACCTTC.

CDR3 coding DNA: TGCAGCGTTGAAGGAGGAACAGCGGAGAACTATGGCTACACCTTC. Protein: CSVEGGTAENYGYTF. J is TRBJ1-2 and V is TRBV29-1; no clear D gene. The germline V gene has CDR1 SQVTM and CDR2 ANQGSEA. Trimming pared 1 base from V and 2 bases from J, leaving 14 bases between. The CDR3 runs 15 residues.

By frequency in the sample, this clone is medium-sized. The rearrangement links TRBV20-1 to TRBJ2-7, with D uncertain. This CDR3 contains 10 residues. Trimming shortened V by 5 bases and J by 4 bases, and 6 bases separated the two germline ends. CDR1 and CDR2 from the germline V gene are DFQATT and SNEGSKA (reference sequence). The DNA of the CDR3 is TGCAGTGCTTCCCTGTACGAGCAGTACTTC. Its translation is CSASLYEQYF.

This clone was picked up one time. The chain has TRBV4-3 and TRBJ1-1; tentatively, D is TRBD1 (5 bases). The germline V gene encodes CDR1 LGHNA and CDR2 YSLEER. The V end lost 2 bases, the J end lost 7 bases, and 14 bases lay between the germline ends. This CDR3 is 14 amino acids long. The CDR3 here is CASSQSRVSLEAFF. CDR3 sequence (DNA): TGCGCCAGCAGCCAAAGCAGGGTTTCCCTTGAAGCTTTCTTT.

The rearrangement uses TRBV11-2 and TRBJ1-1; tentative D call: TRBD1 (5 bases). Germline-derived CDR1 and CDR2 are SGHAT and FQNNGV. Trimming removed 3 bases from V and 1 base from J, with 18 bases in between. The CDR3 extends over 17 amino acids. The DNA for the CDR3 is TGTGCCAGCAGCTTCCAAAGGTCAGGGTATCCGAACACTGAAGCTTTCTTT. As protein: CASSFQRSGYPNTEAFF.

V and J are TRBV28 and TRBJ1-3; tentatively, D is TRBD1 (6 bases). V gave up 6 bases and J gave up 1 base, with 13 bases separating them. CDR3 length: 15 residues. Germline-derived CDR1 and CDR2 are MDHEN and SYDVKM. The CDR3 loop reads CASRRQVRSGNTIYF. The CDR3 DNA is TGTGCCAGCAGGAGACAGGTTCGATCTGGAAACACCATATATTTT.

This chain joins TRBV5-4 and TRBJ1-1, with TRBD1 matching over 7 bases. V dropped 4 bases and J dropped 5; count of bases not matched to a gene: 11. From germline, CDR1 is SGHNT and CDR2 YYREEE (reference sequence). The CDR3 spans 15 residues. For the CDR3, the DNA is TGTGCCAGCAGCGGCGGGGACAGCCAAAGGACTGAAGCTTTCTTT. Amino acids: CASSGGDSQRTEAFF.

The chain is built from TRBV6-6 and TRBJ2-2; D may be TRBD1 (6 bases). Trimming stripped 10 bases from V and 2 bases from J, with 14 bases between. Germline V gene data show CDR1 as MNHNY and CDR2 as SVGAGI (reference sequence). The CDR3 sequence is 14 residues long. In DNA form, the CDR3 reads TGTGCCAACCCTGGACAGAAAAACACCGGGGAGCTGTTTTTT. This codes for CANPGQKNTGELFF.

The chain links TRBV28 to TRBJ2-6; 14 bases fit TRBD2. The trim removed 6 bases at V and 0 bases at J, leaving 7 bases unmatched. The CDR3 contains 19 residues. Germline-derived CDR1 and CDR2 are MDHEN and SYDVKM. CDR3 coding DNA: TGTGCCAGCAGCTTCTCGACTAGCGGGGGGGTCTCTGGGGCCAACGTCCTGACTTTC. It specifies CASSFSTSGGVSGANVLTF.

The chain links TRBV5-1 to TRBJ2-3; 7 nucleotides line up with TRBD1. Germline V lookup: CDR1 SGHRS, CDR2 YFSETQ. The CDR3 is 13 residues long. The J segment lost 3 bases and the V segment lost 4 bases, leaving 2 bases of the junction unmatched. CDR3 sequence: CASSVRGTDTQYF. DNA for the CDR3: TGCGCCAGCAGCGTCAGGGGGACAGATACGCAGTATTTT.

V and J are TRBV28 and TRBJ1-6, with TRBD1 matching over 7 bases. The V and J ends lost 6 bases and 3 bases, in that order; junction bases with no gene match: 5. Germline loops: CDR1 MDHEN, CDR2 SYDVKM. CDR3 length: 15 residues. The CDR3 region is CASRGDSFYNSPLHF. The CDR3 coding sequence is TGTGCCAGCAGGGGGGACAGCTTCTATAATTCACCCCTCCACTTT.

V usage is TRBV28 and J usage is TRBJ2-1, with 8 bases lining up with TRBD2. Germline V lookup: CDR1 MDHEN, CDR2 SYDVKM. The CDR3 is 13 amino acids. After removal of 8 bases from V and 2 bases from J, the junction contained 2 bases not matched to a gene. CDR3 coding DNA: TGTGCCAGCGTAGCGGGGACCTACAATGAGCAGTTCTTC. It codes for CASVAGTYNEQFF.

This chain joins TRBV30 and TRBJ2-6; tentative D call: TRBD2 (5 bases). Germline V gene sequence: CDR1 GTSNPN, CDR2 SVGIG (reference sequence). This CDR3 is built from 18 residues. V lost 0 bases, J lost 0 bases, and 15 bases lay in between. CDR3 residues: CAWSVLTGKSSGANVLTF. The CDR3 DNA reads TGTGCCTGGAGTGTACTAACGGGGAAGAGCTCTGGGGCCAACGTCCTGACTTTC. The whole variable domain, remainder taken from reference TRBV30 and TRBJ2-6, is SQTIHQWPATLVQPVGSPLSLECTVEGTSNPNLYWYRQAAGRGLQLLFYSVGIGQISSEVPQNLSASRPQDRQFILSSKKLLLSDSGFYLCAWSVLTGKSSGANVLTFGAGSRLTVL.